This T cell receptor (beta chain) was sequenced for a study of cytomegalovirus exposure and HLA in healthy donors. Study results and caveats: Later analysis reportedly placed an Asian-associated ancestry cluster below the roughly 690-donor mean in N-insertions. The authors later found HLA-associated TCR beta chains more clonally expanded than equally common others. In an earlier analysis, most TCR beta V segments were productive about 87% or about 30% of the time.

PCR involved 60 Vbeta and 13 Jbeta primers. Assay used: immunoSEQ multiplex PCR; TCRdb lists only in-frame clones, some missing. The sample carries about 82,000 clones, 65% to 75% recorded once. As to this clone: What it recognizes is unknown.

The germline CDR1 and CDR2 sequences are SGHAT and FQDESV (reference sequence). CDR3 length equals 13 residues. V lost 5 bases and J lost 3; bases outside the gene matches: 3. The sequenced sample consisted of PBMCs. The chain links TRBV11-1 to TRBJ2-5; 7 bases line up with TRBD1. The TCR was taken from a man aged 40-49 years in good health and CMV-seropositive. The CDR3 DNA follows: TGTGCCAGCAGCCTGGGACAGAAAGAGACCCAGTACTTC. Its translation: CASSLGQKETQYF.